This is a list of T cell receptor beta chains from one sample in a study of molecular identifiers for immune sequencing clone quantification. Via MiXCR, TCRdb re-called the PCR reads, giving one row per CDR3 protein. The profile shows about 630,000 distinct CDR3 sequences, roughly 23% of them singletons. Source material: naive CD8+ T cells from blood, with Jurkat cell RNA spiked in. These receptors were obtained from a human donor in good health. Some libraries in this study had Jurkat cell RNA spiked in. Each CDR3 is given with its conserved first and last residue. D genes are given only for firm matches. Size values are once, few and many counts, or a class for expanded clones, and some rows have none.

CDR3 protein: CASSIGGLIQPQHF; CDR3 DNA: TGTGCCAGTAGTATAGGGGGGCTAATTCAGCCCCAGCATTTT; clone size: .; V gene: TRBV19; D gene: .; J gene: TRBJ1-5
CDR3 protein: CASLDGDYGYTF; CDR3 DNA: TGCGCCAGTTTGGACGGAGACTATGGCTACACCTTC; clone size: .; V gene: TRBV10-2; D gene: .; J gene: TRBJ1-2
CDR3 protein: CASALEPGIDEQYF; CDR3 DNA: TGTGCCAGCGCCTTAGAGCCCGGGATCGACGAGCAGTACTTC; clone size: many; V gene: TRBV27; D gene: .; J gene: TRBJ2-7
CDR3 protein: CASSLDVLPYSNQPQHF; CDR3 DNA: TGTGCCAGCAGCTTAGACGTACTGCCTTATAGCAATCAGCCCCAGCATTTT; clone size: many; V gene: TRBV7-2; D gene: .; J gene: TRBJ1-5
CDR3 protein: CASSTQTPGQGISSGANVLTF; CDR3 DNA: TGTGCCAGCAGCACGCAGACCCCAGGACAGGGGATTTCCTCTGGGGCCAACGTCCTGACTTTC; clone size: .; V gene: TRBV9; D gene: TRBD1; J gene: TRBJ2-6
CDR3 protein: CASSVQSTDTRYF; CDR3 DNA: TGTGCCAGCAGCGTACAGAGCACAGATACGCGGTATTTT; clone size: .; V gene: TRBV9; D gene: .; J gene: TRBJ2-3
CDR3 protein: CASIGGSNEQFF; CDR3 DNA: TGTGCCAGTATTGGGGGCAGCAATGAGCAGTTCTTC; clone size: .; V gene: TRBV19; D gene: .; J gene: TRBJ2-1
CDR3 protein: CASSVVGGVDSPLHF; CDR3 DNA: TGTGCCAGCAGCGTAGTTGGCGGGGTCGACTCACCCCTCCACTTT; clone size: once; V gene: TRBV9; D gene: .; J gene: TRBJ1-6
CDR3 protein: CASSVGGRGANQPQHF; CDR3 DNA: TGTGCCAGCAGTGTAGGGGGAAGGGGGGCCAATCAGCCCCAGCATTTT; clone size: few; V gene: TRBV6-1; D gene: .; J gene: TRBJ1-5
CDR3 protein: CASSQMTGKPYEQYF; CDR3 DNA: TGCGCCAGCAGCCAAATGACAGGGAAGCCCTACGAGCAGTACTTC; clone size: .; V gene: TRBV4-1; D gene: TRBD1; J gene: TRBJ2-7
CDR3 protein: CAWQMTRGEQFF; CDR3 DNA: TGTGCCTGGCAGATGACTAGGGGTGAGCAGTTCTTC; clone size: few; V gene: TRBV30; D gene: .; J gene: TRBJ2-1
CDR3 protein: CASSQDTLSGEQYF; CDR3 DNA: TGTGCCAGCAGCCAAGATACCCTGTCAGGTGAGCAGTACTTC; clone size: many; V gene: TRBV3-1; D gene: .; J gene: TRBJ2-7
CDR3 protein: CAISEPGTGEPLHF; CDR3 DNA: TGTGCCATCAGTGAGCCCGGGACAGGGGAACCCCTCCACTTT; clone size: .; V gene: TRBV10-3; D gene: TRBD1; J gene: TRBJ1-6
CDR3 protein: CASSWFWGTSGTDTQYF; CDR3 DNA: TGTGCCAGCAGTTGGTTCTGGGGGACTAGTGGGACAGATACGCAGTATTTT; clone size: many; V gene: TRBV27; D gene: TRBD2; J gene: TRBJ2-3
CDR3 protein: CASSQEGLAFYEQYF; CDR3 DNA: TGTGCCAGCAGCCAAGAGGGACTAGCGTTTTACGAGCAGTACTTC; clone size: many; V gene: TRBV4-2; D gene: TRBD2; J gene: TRBJ2-7
CDR3 protein: CASGMGARTEAFF; CDR3 DNA: TGTGCCAGTGGTATGGGGGCGCGAACTGAAGCTTTCTTT; clone size: .; V gene: TRBV19; D gene: .; J gene: TRBJ1-1
CDR3 protein: CASSQPSSGYNEQFF; CDR3 DNA: TGTGCCAGCAGCCAACCCAGCTCGGGGTACAATGAGCAGTTCTTC; clone size: few; V gene: TRBV6-2/TRBV6-3; D gene: .; J gene: TRBJ2-1
CDR3 protein: CASSEPSARVGEKLFF; CDR3 DNA: TGTGCCAGCAGTGAACCCTCCGCCAGGGTGGGTGAAAAACTGTTTTTT; clone size: few; V gene: TRBV25-1; D gene: .; J gene: TRBJ1-4
CDR3 protein: CASKSDRVDNEQFF; CDR3 DNA: TGTGCCAGCAAGTCCGACAGGGTGGACAATGAGCAGTTCTTC; clone size: .; V gene: TRBV7-9; D gene: TRBD1; J gene: TRBJ2-1
CDR3 protein: CASSLAGRMNTEAFF; CDR3 DNA: TGTGCCAGCAGCTTGGCGGGACGGATGAACACTGAAGCTTTCTTT; clone size: many; V gene: TRBV5-5; D gene: .; J gene: TRBJ1-1
CDR3 protein: CATSTDQGVGQPQHF; CDR3 DNA: TGTGCCACCAGCACCGACCAGGGAGTTGGACAGCCCCAGCATTTT; clone size: .; V gene: TRBV15; D gene: .; J gene: TRBJ1-5
CDR3 protein: CASSLGSGLSYEQYF; CDR3 DNA: TGTGCCAGCAGCTTAGGCTCGGGGCTTTCCTACGAGCAGTACTTC; clone size: many; V gene: TRBV7-6; D gene: .; J gene: TRBJ2-7
CDR3 protein: CASSLGYGDEQYF; CDR3 DNA: TGTGCCAGCAGCTTAGGATACGGGGACGAGCAGTACTTC; clone size: .; V gene: TRBV11-2; D gene: .; J gene: TRBJ2-7
CDR3 protein: CASSLLQGVAGTEAFF; CDR3 DNA: TGTGCCAGCAGCTTACTCCAGGGGGTCGCCGGGACTGAAGCTTTCTTT; clone size: few; V gene: TRBV13; D gene: TRBD1; J gene: TRBJ1-1
CDR3 protein: CATSRDFGTYTQYF; CDR3 DNA: TGTGCCACCAGCAGAGATTTTGGGACTTACACGCAGTATTTT; clone size: few; V gene: TRBV15; D gene: .; J gene: TRBJ2-3